The 23 T cell receptor beta chains below come from one sample, sequenced in a study of cytomegalovirus exposure and HLA in healthy donors. Generated by immunoSEQ multiplex PCR, the TCRdb table keeps only in-frame clones and is missing some. The table records 100,000 to 120,000 clones, 88% of them present only once. The sequenced sample was PBMCs. The source of these receptors is a woman in her twenties or thirties in good health and CMV-seropositive.

This chain joins TRBV7-2 and TRBJ2-3; 11 bases agree with TRBD2. Germline CDR1 and CDR2: SGHTA and FQGNSA. Trimming removed 2 bases from V and 3 bases from J; junction bases left unmatched: 4. This CDR3 has 16 amino acids. The CDR3 nucleotides are TGTGCCAGCAGCTTACTAGCGGGAGGAAGGACAGATACGCAGTATTTT. Its translation is CASSLLAGGRTDTQYF.

The chain uses TRBV4-3 and TRBJ2-5; the D gene is possibly TRBD2 (5 bases). Trimming stripped 0 bases from V and 5 bases from J, with 16 bases between. CDR3 length: 16 residues. Per germline, CDR1 LGHNA and CDR2 YSLEER. CDR3 DNA sequence: TGCGCCAGCAGCCAAGACGGTCCGGGAAGTCCTGAGACCCAGTACTTC. Its translation: CASSQDGPGSPETQYF.

V and J are TRBV9 and TRBJ2-2; no clear D. The CDR3 is made up of 14 amino acids. Trimming removed 0 bases at V and 1 base at J, with 4 bases between. Germline loops: CDR1 SGDLS, CDR2 YYNGEE. The CDR3 bases are TGTGCCAGCAGCGTAGGGAGGAACACCGGGGAGCTGTTTTTT. The encoded protein is CASSVGRNTGELFF.

The chain recombines TRBV5-1 with TRBJ1-2; 7 bases line up with TRBD1. CDR1 and CDR2 from the germline V gene are SGHRS and YFSETQ. CDR3 length equals 13 residues. V dropped 4 bases and J dropped 3; count of bases not matched to a gene: 3. The CDR3 is CASSLTGDYGYTF. In nucleotides, the CDR3 is TGCGCCAGCAGCCTCACAGGGGACTATGGCTACACCTTC.

V usage is TRBV11-3 and J usage is TRBJ2-3, with D possibly being TRBD1 (6 bases). The CDR3 contains 15 residues. Germline loops: CDR1 SGHNT, CDR2 YENEEA. The germline V and J ends were trimmed by 4 bases and 5 bases, with 16 bases remaining between them. CDR3 nucleotides: TGTGCCAGCAGCTCCGGACAGTCAAGTGGAGATACGCAGTATTTT. Amino acids: CASSSGQSSGDTQYF.

V is TRBV10-2 and J is TRBJ2-5, with 7 bases lining up with TRBD2. The CDR3 contains 13 residues. J lost 5 bases, V lost 8 bases, and 8 bases had no gene match. The germline gives CDR1 WSHSY, CDR2 SAAADI. The CDR3 here is CASRAGVGETQYF. CDR3 nucleotide sequence: TGCGCCAGCCGGGCGGGGGTAGGGGAGACCCAGTACTTC.

The genes are TRBV30 and TRBJ2-2; no reliable D call. Deletions cut 2 bases from V and 7 bases from J, with 8 bases between. This CDR3 has 12 residues. In germline, CDR1 is GTSNPN, CDR2 SVGIG (reference sequence). CDR3 coding DNA: TGTGCCTGGAGTCGGTACGGCGGGGAGCTGTTTTTT. As protein: CAWSRYGGELFF.

The chain has TRBV10-1 and TRBJ2-7; 8 nucleotides match TRBD2. Germline V CDR1 and CDR2: WNHNN, SYGVQD (reference sequence). This CDR3 is 15 amino acids long. J gave up 6 bases and V 6 bases, and 13 bases lay outside the gene matches. CDR3 in amino acids: CASSPGGGHQGEQYF. CDR3 nucleotide sequence: TGCGCCAGCAGCCCTGGCGGGGGGCATCAAGGCGAGCAGTACTTC.

This clone has just one count. The chain carries TRBV10-2 and TRBJ2-3, with 10 positions matching TRBD2. V gave up 4 bases and J gave up 4 bases; unmatched junction bases: 5. The CDR3 totals 15 residues. Germline V gene data show CDR1 as WSHSY and CDR2 as SAAADI. CDR3 in amino acids: CASSALAGEADTQYF. The CDR3 nucleotides are TGCGCCAGCAGTGCCCTAGCGGGAGAGGCAGATACGCAGTATTTT.

The gene calls are TRBV5-4 and TRBJ2-1; a possible D gene is TRBD1 (6 bases). With 1 base removed from V and 9 bases from J, the gap between germline ends came to 17 bases. Germline CDR1 is SGHNT and CDR2 is YYREEE (reference sequence). CDR3 size: 15 residues. This chain's CDR3 is CASSLRAPPQGEQFF. The CDR3 DNA reads TGTGCCAGCAGCTTGAGAGCCCCGCCACAGGGTGAGCAGTTCTTC. The full variable domain, rest sourced from reference TRBV5-4 and TRBJ2-1, is ETGVTQSPTHLIKTRGQQVTLRCSSQSGHNTVSWYQQALGQGPQFIFQYYREEENGRGNFPPRFSGLQFPNYSSELNVNALELDDSALYLCASSLRAPPQGEQFFGPGTRLTVL.

The chain carries TRBV7-9 and TRBJ2-1, with 7 bases identical to TRBD2. The CDR3 has 15 amino acids. Per germline, CDR1 SEHNR and CDR2 FQNEAQ (reference sequence). After removal of 4 bases from V and 0 bases from J, the junction contained 3 bases not matched to a gene. The CDR3 region is CASSSGGSSYNEQFF. The DNA of the CDR3 is TGTGCCAGCAGCTCGGGGGGTAGCTCCTACAATGAGCAGTTCTTC.

The chain links TRBV10-3 to TRBJ2-7; 8 nucleotides align to TRBD1. V was clipped by 6 bases and J by 3 bases; unmatched bases: 7. CDR1 is ENHRY and CDR2 is SYGVKD in the germline V gene. The CDR3 sequence is 14 residues long. The CDR3 nucleotides read TGTGCCATCAGCCGGGACAGGCCTCTCTACGAGCAGTACTTC. Translating gives CAISRDRPLYEQYF.

The chain has TRBV7-9 and TRBJ2-7; D is unclear. Germline V gene sequence: CDR1 SEHNR, CDR2 FQNEAQ (reference sequence). Trimming shortened V by 5 bases and J by 0 bases, and 11 bases separated the two germline ends. This CDR3 comprises 14 residues. The CDR3 loop reads CASSPTEISYEQYF. The DNA for the CDR3 is TGTGCCAGCAGCCCAACGGAGATCTCCTACGAGCAGTACTTC.

The chain joins TRBV30 to TRBJ1-6; D may be TRBD1 (6 bases). With 4 bases removed from V and 1 base from J, the gap between germline ends came to 11 bases. Looked up from germline, CDR1 is GTSNPN and CDR2 is SVGIG (reference sequence). The CDR3 has 15 amino acids. The CDR3 sequence is CAWKGVGSYNSPLHF. The CDR3 DNA is TGTGCCTGGAAGGGGGTCGGGTCCTATAATTCACCCCTCCACTTT.

The chain couples TRBV6-1 to TRBJ1-3, with TRBD1 as a possible D gene (5 bases). The germline gives CDR1 MNHNS, CDR2 SASEGT. V lost 7 bases and J 7 bases, leaving 17 bases between the germline ends. The CDR3 is 14 amino acids. CDR3 amino acids: CASTQGDLRNTIYF. The CDR3 nucleotides are TGTGCCAGCACCCAGGGTGACCTGCGGAACACCATATATTTT.

The rearrangement joins TRBV7-3 to TRBJ2-3, with D possibly TRBD1 on 7 matching bases. CDR1 and CDR2 (germline): SGHTA, FQGTGA. Trimming removed 3 bases from V and 5 bases from J, with 12 bases in between. The CDR3 extends over 14 amino acids. The CDR3, as DNA: TGTGCCAGCAGCTTGGCAGGGGGGCAAGATACGCAGTATTTT. Protein: CASSLAGGQDTQYF.

In its sample, this clone was seen once. V is TRBV5-6 and J is TRBJ2-1, with TRBD1 matching over 9 bases. Looked up from germline, CDR1 is SGHDT and CDR2 is YYEEEE. The CDR3 is made up of 15 amino acids. The V gene end was trimmed by 1 base and the J gene end by 3 bases; junction bases not matched to a gene: 2. CDR3: CASSLWDRDYNEQFF. DNA of the CDR3: TGTGCCAGCAGCTTGTGGGACAGGGACTACAATGAGCAGTTCTTC.

This rearrangement joins TRBV2 to TRBJ2-6; possible D gene TRBD1, 6 bases. CDR3 size: 15 residues. The V gene's germline CDR1 is SNHLY and CDR2 FYNNEI. Trimming took off 8 bases at V and 4 bases at J, with 15 bases between the two ends. The CDR3 reads CASAITGSGANVLTF. In DNA, the CDR3 is TGTGCCAGCGCGATAACAGGGTCCGGGGCCAACGTCCTGACTTTC.

This sequence joins TRBV6-5 and TRBJ2-7; 7 positions agree with TRBD1. CDR1 MNHEY and CDR2 SVGAGI come from the germline V gene. The CDR3 contains 13 residues. V was clipped by 6 bases and J by 3 bases; unmatched bases: 5. The CDR3 sequence: CASRMTGLYEQYF. In DNA form, the CDR3 reads TGTGCCAGCAGAATGACAGGGCTCTACGAGCAGTACTTC.

The V call is TRBV9, the J call TRBJ2-5, with D perhaps matching TRBD2 (6 bases). The germline CDR1 and CDR2 sequences are SGDLS and YYNGEE. Trimming removed 0 bases at V and 0 bases at J, with 9 bases between. CDR3 length equals 15 residues. The CDR3 DNA reads TGTGCCAGCAGCGTAGCGGCGGGGTACCAAGAGACCCAGTACTTC. Translation: CASSVAAGYQETQYF.

V gene TRBV15 combines with J gene TRBJ2-2; D call uncertain. This CDR3 is built from 15 residues. Looked up from germline, CDR1 is LNHNV and CDR2 is YYDKDF (reference sequence). The ends were cut back, 5 bases at V and 4 bases at J, with 14 bases in the middle. The CDR3: CATSRGTTVTGELFF. CDR3 bases: TGTGCCACCAGCCGCGGAACTACCGTCACCGGGGAGCTGTTTTTT.

The chain employs TRBV19 and TRBJ2-1; 9 bases fit TRBD1. This CDR3 has 16 residues. CDR1 and CDR2 (germline): LNHDA, SQIVND (reference sequence). With V trimmed by 6 bases and J by 6 bases, 12 bases remained unmatched. Here the CDR3 reads CASRGSGDRAFNEQFF. In DNA form, the CDR3 reads TGTGCCAGTAGAGGAAGTGGGGACAGGGCTTTCAATGAGCAGTTCTTC.

V and J are TRBV5-1 and TRBJ1-5, with D perhaps matching TRBD1 (6 bases). Germline CDR1 SGHRS, CDR2 YFSETQ. This CDR3 is built from 14 residues. Trimming left V 3 bases short and J 6 bases short, with 13 bases between. The CDR3: CASSSEGVGQPQHF. CDR3 nucleotide sequence: TGCGCCAGCAGCTCCGAGGGGGTCGGTCAGCCCCAGCATTTT. Full variable domain (rest looked up from reference TRBV5-1 and TRBJ1-5): KAGVTQTPRYLIKTRGQQVTLSCSPISGHRSVSWYQQTPGQGLQFLFEYFSETQRNKGNFPGRFSGRQFSNSRSEMNVSTLELGDSALYLCASSSEGVGQPQHFGDGTRLSIL.